Presented here are 20 T cell receptor beta chains from one specimen sequenced in a study of early T cells in non-severe SARS-CoV-2 infection. TCRdb passed the 5' RACE reads through MiXCR, listing each CDR3 protein once. Of 60,000 or so distinct CDR3 sequences detected, 10% to 15% appear once; the ten largest clones hold around 1.4%. Here the sequenced sample was whole blood, taken at baseline. These receptors were collected from an adult who was a healthcare worker with PCR-confirmed SARS-CoV-2 infection or an uninfected control (not recorded which).

This clonotype has just a few counts. V is TRBV7-2 and J is TRBJ2-7; possible D gene TRBD2, 5 bases. The V gene lost 1 base and the J gene lost 4 bases, with 11 bases spanning the gap. This CDR3 is 14 amino acids long. Per germline, CDR1 SGHTA and CDR2 FQGNSA. The CDR3 here is CASSLVGDQYEQYF. The DNA for the CDR3 is TGTGCCAGCAGCTTAGTCGGGGATCAATACGAGCAGTACTTC.

This clonotype showed up just a few times. The chain combines TRBV13 with TRBJ2-3; 7 nucleotides line up with TRBD2. J lost 0 bases, V lost 5 bases, and 5 bases had no gene match. Germline values: CDR1 PRHDT, CDR2 FYEKMQ (reference sequence). The CDR3 length is 15 residues. The CDR3 bases are TGTGCCAGCAGCCGCGGGGGAGGCAGCACAGATACGCAGTATTTT. Translated, it gives CASSRGGGSTDTQYF.

This clonotype was picked up many times. The V call is TRBV7-2, the J call TRBJ1-2; no definite D call. V lost 2 bases and J 7 bases, leaving 11 bases between the germline ends. The length of the CDR3 is 13 residues. Germline CDR1 SGHTA, CDR2 FQGNSA. CDR3 nucleotide sequence: TGTGCCAGCAGCTTACAGTACAGATCTGGCTACACCTTC. Its translation: CASSLQYRSGYTF.

The chain employs TRBV20-1 and TRBJ2-1; no firm D call. V lost 0 bases, J lost 9 bases, and 9 bases lay in between. The CDR3 is 12 amino acids. Per the germline V gene, CDR1 is DFQATT and CDR2 is SNEGSKA (reference sequence). This chain's CDR3 is CSARDDDFEQFF. The CDR3 DNA is TGCAGTGCTAGAGATGATGATTTTGAGCAGTTCTTC.

The sample holds many counts of this clonotype. The chain joins TRBV6-2 or TRBV6-3 to TRBJ1-2; no clear D gene. The CDR3 extends over 15 amino acids. V was trimmed by 6 bases and J by 4 bases, leaving 18 bases between them. CDR1 and CDR2 (germline): MNHEY, SVGEGT. Here the CDR3 DNA reads TGTGCCAGCAGAACCCCCCGGAAGGGTCCCTATGGCTACACCTTC. Its translation is CASRTPRKGPYGYTF.

The chain uses TRBV7-9 and TRBJ2-5; D is unresolved. There are 14 residues in the CDR3. Trimming took 1 base from V and 5 from J, leaving 11 bases between them. Germline V CDR1 and CDR2: SEHNR, FQNEAQ (reference sequence). The CDR3 sequence: CASSLVPRSETQYF. The CDR3 DNA reads TGTGCCAGCAGCTTAGTCCCACGCTCGGAGACCCAGTACTTC. Variable domain in full (rest from reference TRBV7-9 and TRBJ2-5): DTGVSQNPRHKITKRGQNVTFRCDPISEHNRLYWYRQTLGQGPEFLTYFQNEAQLEKSRLLSDRFSAERPKGSFSTLEIQRTEQGDSAMYLCASSLVPRSETQYFGPGTRLLVL.

This clonotype came up many times. The gene calls are TRBV6-5 and TRBJ2-3, with no clear D. Per germline, CDR1 MNHEY and CDR2 SVGAGI. This CDR3 is 14 amino acids long. V lost 2 bases and J lost 1, with 7 bases in between. CDR3 amino acids: CASSYDWGTDTQYF. The CDR3 DNA is TGTGCCAGCAGTTACGACTGGGGCACAGATACGCAGTATTTT.

This clonotype was picked up one time. The chain is built from TRBV12-3 or TRBV12-4 and TRBJ1-2; no clear D. Trimming left V 3 bases short and J 3 bases short, with 5 bases between. This CDR3 is built from 12 residues. As DNA, the CDR3 is TGTGCCAGCAGTTTTGGGGACTATGGCTACACCTTC. Amino acids: CASSFGDYGYTF.

The chain combines TRBV24-1 with TRBJ2-1; 11 bases are shared with TRBD1. CDR3 length: 15 amino acids. V shed 4 bases, J shed 9 bases, and the junction held 7 bases outside the gene matches. Germline V gives CDR1 KGHDR, CDR2 SFDVKD. In DNA form, the CDR3 reads TGTGCCACCAGTGAGAGGACAGGGGGCTGGAGTGAGCAGTTCTTC. Protein product: CATSERTGGWSEQFF.

This clonotype was found a few times. The V call is TRBV6-5, the J call TRBJ2-7, with 9 bases aligning to TRBD1. J gave up 4 bases and V 2 bases, and 6 bases lay outside the gene matches. The CDR3 covers 15 residues. Germline loops: CDR1 MNHEY, CDR2 SVGAGI. The CDR3 sequence is CASSYAGTGSYEQYF. DNA of the CDR3: TGTGCCAGCAGTTACGCCGGGACAGGGTCTTACGAGCAGTACTTC.

The chain recombines TRBV5-1 with TRBJ2-5; D is perhaps TRBD1 or TRBD2 (5 bases each). The V end was cut by 3 bases, the J end by 4 bases, with 19 bases between. The CDR3 loop spans 16 amino acids. The V gene's germline CDR1 is SGHRS and CDR2 YFSETQ. This chain's CDR3 is CASSSMMGLAGETQYF. The CDR3 DNA is TGCGCCAGCAGCTCTATGATGGGGCTAGCCGGAGAGACCCAGTACTTC.

In its sample, this clonotype was seen a few times. This sequence joins TRBV7-8 and TRBJ2-7, with 7 bases fitting TRBD2. CDR3 length: 15 amino acids. Looked up from germline, CDR1 is SGHVS and CDR2 is FQNEAQ. V shed 6 bases, J shed 2 bases, and the junction held 10 bases outside the gene matches. CDR3 residues: CASRPGTGGPYEQYF. The CDR3 DNA sequence: TGTGCCAGCAGACCCGGTACGGGGGGACCCTACGAGCAGTACTTC.

In this sample, this clonotype turned up many times. V and J are TRBV30 and TRBJ1-1; no firm D call. Germline values: CDR1 GTSNPN, CDR2 SVGIG (reference sequence). V was trimmed by 5 bases and J by 0 bases, leaving 7 bases between them. The CDR3 covers 12 residues. CDR3 loop: CAWQVVNTEAFF. CDR3 sequence (DNA): TGTGCCTGGCAGGTGGTGAACACTGAAGCTTTCTTT.

This clonotype was recorded a few times. This chain connects TRBV5-1 to TRBJ1-2; D unresolved. Germline values: CDR1 SGHRS, CDR2 YFSETQ. The CDR3 has 13 amino acids. The V end was cut by 1 base, the J end by 2 bases, with 6 bases between. The CDR3 nucleotides read TGCGCCAGCAGCTTGTCGGAAAACTATGGCTACACCTTC. This gives the protein CASSLSENYGYTF. Combining the CDR3 with reference TRBV5-1 and TRBJ1-2 gives the whole variable domain KAGVTQTPRYLIKTRGQQVTLSCSPISGHRSVSWYQQTPGQGLQFLFEYFSETQRNKGNFPGRFSGRQFSNSRSEMNVSTLELGDSALYLCASSLSENYGYTFGSGTRLTVV.

This clonotype was observed a few times. V gene TRBV19 combines with J gene TRBJ1-2; D remains unclear. Trimming shortened V by 5 bases and J by 5 bases, and 9 bases separated the two germline ends. The CDR3 covers 12 residues. The germline gives CDR1 LNHDA, CDR2 SQIVND (reference sequence). CDR3 bases: TGTGCCAGTAGTGCGACGACATATGGCTACACCTTC. As protein: CASSATTYGYTF.

The chain recombines TRBV11-2 with TRBJ2-7; D unresolved. V was cut by 0 bases and J by 4 bases, with 7 bases left in between. CDR1 is SGHAT, CDR2 FQNNGV, per germline. CDR3 length: 13 amino acids. The CDR3 DNA sequence: TGTGCCAGCAGCTTAGATCTAGGGTACGAGCAGTACTTC. The encoded protein is CASSLDLGYEQYF.

This clonotype came up a few times. The J gene is TRBJ2-7, the V gene TRBV27, with 8 bases identical to TRBD1. With 5 bases clipped from V and 6 bases from J, the junction kept 15 bases outside the gene matches. CDR1 and CDR2 from the germline V gene are MNHEY and SMNVEV (reference sequence). The CDR3 is 16 amino acids. Here the CDR3 DNA reads TGTGCCAGCAGTCCTAGCCTGACAGGGGACTTGACCGAGCAGTACTTC. This translates into CASSPSLTGDLTEQYF.

The chain couples TRBV11-2 to TRBJ2-1; the D gene is possibly TRBD2 (6 bases). CDR1 and CDR2 (germline): SGHAT, FQNNGV. The CDR3 spans 17 residues. V lost 1 base and J 2 bases, leaving 15 bases between the germline ends. CDR3: CASSLGLGSGAYNEQFF. The CDR3 DNA reads TGTGCCAGCAGCTTAGGCCTAGGTAGCGGAGCCTACAATGAGCAGTTCTTC.

This chain links TRBV25-1 with TRBJ2-2; D gene uncertain. From germline, CDR1 is MGHDK and CDR2 SYGVNS. V was pared by 6 bases and J by 0 bases, with 5 bases between. The CDR3 contains 13 residues. The CDR3, as DNA: TGTGCCAGCAGGAAGACGAACACCGGGGAGCTGTTTTTT. This gives the protein CASRKTNTGELFF.

This clonotype has a handful of counts. V is TRBV7-2 and J is TRBJ2-1; D unresolved. The CDR3 is made up of 13 amino acids. Trimming stripped 8 bases from V and 0 bases from J, with 8 bases between. Germline V lookup: CDR1 SGHTA, CDR2 FQGNSA. The CDR3 here is CASEESSYNEQFF. CDR3 bases: TGTGCCAGCGAGGAGAGCTCCTACAATGAGCAGTTCTTC.